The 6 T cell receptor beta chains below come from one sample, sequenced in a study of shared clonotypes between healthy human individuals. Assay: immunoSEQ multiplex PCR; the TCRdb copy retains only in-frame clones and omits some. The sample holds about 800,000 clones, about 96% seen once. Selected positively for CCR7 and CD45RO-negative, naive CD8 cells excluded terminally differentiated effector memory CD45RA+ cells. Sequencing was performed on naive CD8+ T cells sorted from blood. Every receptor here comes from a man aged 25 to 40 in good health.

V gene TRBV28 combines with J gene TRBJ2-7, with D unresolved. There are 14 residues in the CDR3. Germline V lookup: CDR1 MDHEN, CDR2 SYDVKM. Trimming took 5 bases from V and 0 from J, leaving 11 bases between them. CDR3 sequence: CASSPLQSSYEQYF. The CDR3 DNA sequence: TGTGCCAGCAGTCCCCTCCAGAGCTCCTACGAGCAGTACTTC.

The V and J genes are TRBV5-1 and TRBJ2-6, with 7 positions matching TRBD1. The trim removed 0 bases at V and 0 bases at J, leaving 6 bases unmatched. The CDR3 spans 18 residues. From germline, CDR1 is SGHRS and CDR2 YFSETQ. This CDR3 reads CASSLAGRGYSGANVLTF. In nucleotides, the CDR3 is TGCGCCAGCAGCTTGGCCGGCAGGGGGTACTCTGGGGCCAACGTCCTGACTTTC.

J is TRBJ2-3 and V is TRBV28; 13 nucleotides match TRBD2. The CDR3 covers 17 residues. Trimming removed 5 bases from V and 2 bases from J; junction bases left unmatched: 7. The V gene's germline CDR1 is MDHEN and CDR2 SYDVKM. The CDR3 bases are TGTGCCAGCAGTCCTCTTGGACTAGCGGGAGCCACAGATACGCAGTATTTT. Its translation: CASSPLGLAGATDTQYF.

The CDR3 sequence is CASSPPGTSVNEQFF. CDR3 coding DNA: TGTGCCAGCAGTCCCCCCGGGACTAGCGTCAATGAGCAGTTCTTC. The chain joins TRBV28 to TRBJ2-1; 10 bases agree with TRBD2. Germline CDR1 and CDR2: MDHEN and SYDVKM. CDR3 size: 15 residues. The V gene end was trimmed by 5 bases and the J gene end by 6 bases; junction bases not matched to a gene: 7.

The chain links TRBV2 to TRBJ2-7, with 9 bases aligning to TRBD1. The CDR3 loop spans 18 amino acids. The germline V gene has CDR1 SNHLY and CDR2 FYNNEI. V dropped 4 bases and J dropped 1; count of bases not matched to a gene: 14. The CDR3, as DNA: TGTGCCAGCAGTGGTGATTTAGAGACCGGGACAGGGTCCTACGAGCAGTACTTC. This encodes CASSGDLETGTGSYEQYF.

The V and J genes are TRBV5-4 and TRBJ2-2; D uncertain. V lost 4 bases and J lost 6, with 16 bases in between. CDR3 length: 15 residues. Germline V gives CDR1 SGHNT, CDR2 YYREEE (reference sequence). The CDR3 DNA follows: TGTGCCAGCAGCCTAATTACATCCAGCCCCGGGGAGCTGTTTTTT. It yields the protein CASSLITSSPGELFF.